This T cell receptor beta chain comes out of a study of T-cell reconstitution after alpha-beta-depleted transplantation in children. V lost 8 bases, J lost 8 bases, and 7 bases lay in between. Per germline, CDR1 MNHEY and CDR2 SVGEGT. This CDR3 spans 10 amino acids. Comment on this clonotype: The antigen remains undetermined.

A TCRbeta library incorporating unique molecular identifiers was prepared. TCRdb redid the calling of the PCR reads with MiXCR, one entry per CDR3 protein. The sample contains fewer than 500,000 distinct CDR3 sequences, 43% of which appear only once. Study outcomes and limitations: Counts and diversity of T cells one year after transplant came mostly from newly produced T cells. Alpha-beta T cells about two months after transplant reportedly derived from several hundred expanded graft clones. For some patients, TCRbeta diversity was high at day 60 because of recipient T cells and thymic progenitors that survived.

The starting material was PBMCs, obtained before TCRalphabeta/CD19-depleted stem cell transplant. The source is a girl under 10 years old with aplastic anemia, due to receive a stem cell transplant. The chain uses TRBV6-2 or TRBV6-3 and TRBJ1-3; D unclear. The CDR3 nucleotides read TGTGCCAGCGGCCCCGACACCATATATTTT. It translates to CASGPDTIYF.